The sequence of this TCR beta chain was determined in a study of technical replicates of blood from a handful of donors. Profiling relied on immunoSEQ multiplex PCR, and the TCRdb table lists in-frame clones only, not all of them. The repertoire includes about 80,000 clones, around 90% of them detected once, and approximately 0.4% sits in the top ten. Trimming cost V 2 bases and J 3 bases; bases outside gene matches: 4. The CDR3 loop spans 15 amino acids. Germline V gene sequence: CDR1 MNHNS, CDR2 SASEGT. The J gene is TRBJ2-5, the V gene TRBV6-1; TRBD2 agrees at 9 bases. This sequence was found in a human donor in good health. The sample comprised T cells isolated from PBMCs. CDR3 region: CASSERLAGKETQYF. For the CDR3, the DNA is TGTGCCAGCAGTGAACGGCTAGCGGGGAAAGAGACCCAGTACTTC.